A single sample is the source of the 13 T cell receptor beta chains below, sequenced in a study of tissue T cells after allogeneic stem cell transplantation. Libraries were prepared by immunoSEQ multiplex PCR; TCRdb keeps only in-frame clonotypes and omits some of them. Among about 43,000 clones, just under 95% were seen once, and the ten largest hold roughly 3.8%. The material sequenced was blood, taken before transplantation. These receptors all come from a woman between 35 and 70 years old who later had graft-versus-host disease after an allogeneic stem cell transplant.

The CDR3 region is CASSVGGSGVNTEAFF. The CDR3 DNA follows: TGTGCCAGCAGCGTAGGCGGGTCAGGGGTGAACACTGAAGCTTTCTTT. The V gene is TRBV9, the J gene TRBJ1-1; maybe TRBD1 (6 bases). Germline V gene lookup returns CDR1 SGDLS and CDR2 YYNGEE. V gave up 0 bases and J gave up 0 bases, with 12 bases separating them. The CDR3 is made up of 16 amino acids.

This rearrangement joins TRBV19 to TRBJ2-3; 9 nucleotides agree with TRBD2. This CDR3 region has 18 residues. With 3 bases clipped from V and 2 bases from J, the junction kept 12 bases outside the gene matches. Germline CDR1 is LNHDA and CDR2 is SQIVND (reference sequence). This CDR3 is CASSIEGYLAGFTDTQYF. The DNA of the CDR3 is TGTGCCAGTAGTATCGAAGGGTACCTAGCGGGGTTCACAGATACGCAGTATTTT. Using reference TRBV19 and TRBJ2-3 for the parts outside the CDR3, the full variable domain is DGGITQSPKYLFRKEGQNVTLSCEQNLNHDAMYWYRQDPGQGLRLIYYSQIVNDFQKGDIAEGYSVSREKKESFPLTVTSAQKNPTAFYLCASSIEGYLAGFTDTQYFGPGTRLTVL.

The chain joins TRBV27 to TRBJ2-7; D is tentatively TRBD1 or TRBD2 (5 bases each). The CDR3 has 14 amino acids. Germline-derived CDR1 and CDR2 are MNHEY and SMNVEV (reference sequence). The V end lost 0 bases, the J end lost 9 bases, and 15 bases lay between the germline ends. In nucleotides, the CDR3 is TGTGCCAGCAGTTTATCCGGGGTGGGTGGGGGGCAGTACTTC. This codes for CASSLSGVGGGQYF.

V usage is TRBV4-1 and J usage is TRBJ2-1; D ambiguous. CDR3 length equals 12 residues. Germline lookup yields CDR1 MGHRA and CDR2 YSYEKL. The V end lost 3 bases, the J end lost 7 bases, and 7 bases lay between the germline ends. The CDR3 reads CASSHYRNEQFF. The CDR3 DNA sequence: TGCGCCAGCAGCCACTATAGAAATGAGCAGTTCTTC.

This rearrangement joins TRBV28 to TRBJ2-7, with D possibly matching TRBD1 (7 bases). Per the germline V gene, CDR1 is MDHEN and CDR2 is SYDVKM. The CDR3 spans 17 residues. V was shortened by 2 bases and J by 2 bases, with 19 bases between the two germline ends. The CDR3 sequence: CASSLGGRGRGAYEQYF. In DNA, the CDR3 is TGTGCCAGCAGTTTAGGGGGAAGGGGGCGCGGGGCCTACGAGCAGTACTTC.

This chain uses TRBV5-1 with TRBJ2-3; 8 nucleotides agree with TRBD1. This CDR3 has 14 residues. The germline gives CDR1 SGHRS, CDR2 YFSETQ. Losses at the gene ends were 5 bases for V and 3 bases for J; bases not matched to a gene: 5. CDR3 DNA: TGCGCCAGCAGGCCAGGGGGCACAACAGATACGCAGTATTTT. It specifies CASRPGGTTDTQYF.

This clone occurred once. The chain recombines TRBV7-2 with TRBJ1-2; the D gene is possibly TRBD1 (5 bases). V lost 2 bases, J lost 3 bases, and 19 bases lay in between. Germline CDR1 SGHTA, CDR2 FQGNSA. The CDR3 length is 17 residues. The CDR3, as DNA: TGTGCCAGCAGCTTATGGGACCTACAGGTTTCCGACTATGGCTACACCTTC. Translated: CASSLWDLQVSDYGYTF.

This rearrangement joins TRBV7-2 to TRBJ1-6, with 7 bases matching TRBD1. The CDR3 extends over 14 amino acids. CDR1 and CDR2 from the germline V gene are SGHTA and FQGNSA. The V and J ends lost 6 bases and 10 bases, in that order; junction bases with no gene match: 9. The CDR3: CASRRQGIDSPLHF. The CDR3 region has the DNA TGTGCCAGCAGGCGACAGGGAATCGACTCACCCCTCCACTTT.

The chain combines TRBV28 with TRBJ2-3, with D perhaps TRBD1 (5 bases). CDR1 and CDR2 from the germline V gene are MDHEN and SYDVKM. V was cut by 7 bases and J by 8 bases, with 19 bases left in between. The CDR3 spans 14 residues. CDR3 sequence: CASTPPAGQGTQYF. CDR3 nucleotide sequence: TGTGCCAGCACCCCCCCGGCCGGTCAGGGTACGCAGTATTTT.

The rearrangement joins TRBV7-2 to TRBJ2-3; 8 positions match TRBD2. CDR1 SGHTA and CDR2 FQGNSA come from the germline V gene. The V segment lost 2 bases and the J segment 8 bases; nucleotides outside the gene matches: 12. This CDR3 spans 16 amino acids. The CDR3 coding sequence is TGTGCCAGCAGCTTATCCAGCGGGAGCGGTATTGGTACGCAGTATTTT. Translating it yields CASSLSSGSGIGTQYF.

This sequence joins TRBV6-2 or TRBV6-3 and TRBJ2-1; 14 bases are a match to TRBD2. The J segment lost 6 bases and the V segment lost 4 bases, leaving 2 bases of the junction unmatched. Germline V gene sequence: CDR1 MNHEY, CDR2 SVGEGT. This CDR3 is 15 amino acids long. CDR3 in amino acids: CASSSTSGGVNEQFF. The CDR3 nucleotides read TGTGCCAGCAGTTCGACTAGCGGGGGGGTCAATGAGCAGTTCTTC.

The chain carries TRBV3-1 (or the pseudogene TRBV3-2) and TRBJ2-5; 8 bases map to TRBD1. Trimming removed 2 bases from V and 5 bases from J; junction bases left unmatched: 4. The CDR3 loop spans 14 amino acids. Germline-derived CDR1 and CDR2 are LGHDT and YNNKEL (reference sequence). CDR3 in DNA: TGTGCCAGCAGCCAACGGGGGACAGGCGAGACCCAGTACTTC. This sequence encodes CASSQRGTGETQYF.

This chain uses TRBV5-1 with TRBJ1-5, with D perhaps matching TRBD1 (6 bases). Germline V gives CDR1 SGHRS, CDR2 YFSETQ. The CDR3 runs 15 residues. The V end was cut by 0 bases, the J end by 5 bases, with 12 bases between. The CDR3 protein is CASSLGPRGDQPQHF. DNA for the CDR3: TGCGCCAGCAGCTTGGGGCCGAGGGGGGATCAGCCCCAGCATTTT.